Listed here are 14 T cell receptor beta chains from one sample, sequenced in a study of shared clonotypes between healthy human individuals. Clones were read by immunoSEQ multiplex PCR, and TCRdb kept only the in-frame ones, dropping some. Of about 710,000 clones listed, over 55% are singletons. Material: memory CD4+ T cells sorted from blood. Subset reported: CD45RA-negative fraction. The receptors shown here come from a woman aged 30 to 39 in good health.

The rearrangement links TRBV30 to TRBJ1-1; no firm D call. Germline CDR1 reads GTSNPN; CDR2 reads SVGIG (reference sequence). V lost 4 bases, J lost 3 bases, and 9 bases lay in between. This CDR3 region has 12 residues. The CDR3 DNA reads TGTGCCTGGACCCAATGGGACACTGAAGCTTTCTTT. It encodes CAWTQWDTEAFF.

V is TRBV11-2 and J is TRBJ2-7; possibly TRBD2 for D (6 bases). With 8 bases removed from V and 6 bases from J, the gap between germline ends came to 11 bases. The germline gives CDR1 SGHAT, CDR2 FQNNGV. The CDR3 runs 11 residues. CDR3 nucleotide sequence: TGTGCCAGCGGGCGGGGCCGCGAGCAGTACTTC. It is translated as CASGRGREQYF.

The chain carries TRBV19 and TRBJ1-3, with unresolved D. The CDR3 contains 14 residues. Trimming removed 9 bases from V and 0 bases from J, with 12 bases in between. Germline V CDR1 and CDR2: LNHDA, SQIVND (reference sequence). The CDR3 protein is CASVEGSSGNTIYF. CDR3 DNA sequence: TGTGCCAGCGTCGAGGGTTCCTCTGGAAACACCATATATTTT.

For this clone: Other nucleotide sequences in the sample specify the same CDR3. The chain carries TRBV19 and TRBJ1-2; the D gene is possibly TRBD1 (6 bases). With 7 bases removed from V and 3 bases from J, the gap between germline ends came to 21 bases. The CDR3 loop spans 16 amino acids. CDR1 and CDR2 (germline): LNHDA, SQIVND (reference sequence). As DNA, the CDR3 is TGTGCCAGTAAGGGGGGCGGAAGGCTGTTGGACTATGGCTACACCTTC. This codes for CASKGGGRLLDYGYTF.

This clone was detected ten times or more. The chain combines TRBV7-7 with TRBJ2-2; D tentatively fits TRBD1 or TRBD2 (5 bases each). Trimming cost V 8 bases and J 4 bases, with 14 bases left between them. CDR3 length: 14 amino acids. In germline, CDR1 is SSHAT, CDR2 FNYEAQ (reference sequence). The CDR3 here is CASGTGRGTGELFF. The CDR3 bases are TGTGCCAGCGGTACGGGGCGAGGCACCGGGGAGCTGTTTTTT.

The chain carries TRBV28 and TRBJ2-1, with TRBD1 matching over 8 bases. V was pared by 7 bases and J by 4 bases, with 12 bases of the junction left unmatched. This CDR3 is built from 16 residues. From germline, CDR1 is MDHEN and CDR2 SYDVKM. The CDR3 loop reads CASIKGPGGAYNEQFF. CDR3 bases: TGTGCCAGCATCAAAGGGCCAGGGGGCGCTTACAATGAGCAGTTCTTC.

This chain links TRBV28 with TRBJ2-3, with 9 bases matching TRBD2. V lost 5 bases, J lost 2 bases, and 17 bases stayed unmatched. Germline loops: CDR1 MDHEN, CDR2 SYDVKM. CDR3 length: 19 amino acids. The CDR3 here is CASSPKILVVAGVTDTQYF. CDR3 nucleotides: TGTGCCAGCAGTCCGAAGATTCTCGTCGTAGCGGGGGTCACAGATACGCAGTATTTT.

The sample holds a few counts of this clone. The chain links TRBV28 to TRBJ2-5; TRBD2 is a possible D gene (6 bases). The V gene's germline CDR1 is MDHEN and CDR2 SYDVKM. V lost 5 bases to trimming and J lost 3 bases, with 16 bases between them. The CDR3 runs 15 residues. Written as DNA, the CDR3 is TGTGCCAGCAGTCAATCCCCGGGACTTAAAGAGACCCAGTACTTC. Protein product: CASSQSPGLKETQYF.

This clone came up a few times. The chain combines TRBV10-3 with TRBJ1-5, with D unclear. There are 13 residues in the CDR3. V was trimmed by 7 bases and J by 11 bases, leaving 18 bases between them. CDR1 is ENHRY and CDR2 is SYGVKD in the germline V gene. For the CDR3, the DNA is TGTGCCATCACGGACCGCGAGGGTGGGACCCAGCATTTT. Its translation is CAITDREGGTQHF.

V usage is TRBV27 and J usage is TRBJ2-1, with 7 bases identical to TRBD1. This CDR3 spans 16 amino acids. The V and J ends lost 0 bases and 4 bases, in that order; junction bases with no gene match: 6. Germline values: CDR1 MNHEY, CDR2 SMNVEV (reference sequence). The CDR3 DNA sequence: TGTGCCAGCAGTTTATCTCCGGGACAGATATACAATGAGCAGTTCTTC. It specifies CASSLSPGQIYNEQFF.

This clone was detected once. CDR3 region: CASSVTGGYTF. Written as DNA, the CDR3 is TGTGCCAGCAGCGTCACGGGGGGCTACACCTTC. The V call is TRBV7-9, the J call TRBJ1-2, with D unresolved. In germline, CDR1 is SEHNR, CDR2 FQNEAQ (reference sequence). Trimming stripped 5 bases from V and 8 bases from J, with 9 bases between. The CDR3 runs 11 residues.

The genes are TRBV7-3 and TRBJ2-1; D not resolved. The CDR3 length is 15 residues. Deletions cut 0 bases from V and 0 bases from J, with 6 bases between. CDR1 SGHTA and CDR2 FQGTGA come from the germline V gene. CDR3 sequence: CASSLTPSSYNEQFF. The CDR3 nucleotides are TGTGCCAGCAGCTTAACTCCGAGCTCCTACAATGAGCAGTTCTTC.

The chain couples TRBV6-5 to TRBJ2-3; D is perhaps TRBD1 (6 bases). The CDR3 sequence is 14 residues long. CDR1 and CDR2 (germline): MNHEY, SVGAGI. V lost 7 bases and J lost 2, with 13 bases in between. DNA of the CDR3: TGTGCCAGCAAACCTGGACAGTCCACAGATACGCAGTATTTT. Translation gives CASKPGQSTDTQYF.

The rearrangement links TRBV29-1 to TRBJ1-1; perhaps TRBD1 as D (5 bases). V was cut by 3 bases and J by 1 base, with 12 bases left in between. This CDR3 is 14 amino acids long. The germline gives CDR1 SQVTM, CDR2 ANQGSEA. DNA for the CDR3: TGCAGCGTTGAGTTCGACAGATCGAACACTGAAGCTTTCTTT. This translates into CSVEFDRSNTEAFF.